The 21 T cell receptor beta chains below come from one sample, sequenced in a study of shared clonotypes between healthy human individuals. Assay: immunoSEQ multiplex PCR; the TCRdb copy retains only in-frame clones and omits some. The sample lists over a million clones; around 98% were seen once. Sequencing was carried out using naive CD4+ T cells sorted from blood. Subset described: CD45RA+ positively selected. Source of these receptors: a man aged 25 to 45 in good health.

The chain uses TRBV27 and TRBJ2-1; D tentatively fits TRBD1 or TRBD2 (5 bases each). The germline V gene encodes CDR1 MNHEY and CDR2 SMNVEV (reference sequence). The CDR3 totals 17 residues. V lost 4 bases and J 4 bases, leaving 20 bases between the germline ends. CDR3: CASSSLVGTMEYNEQFF. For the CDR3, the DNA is TGTGCCAGCAGTTCGTTAGTGGGGACGATGGAATACAATGAGCAGTTCTTC.

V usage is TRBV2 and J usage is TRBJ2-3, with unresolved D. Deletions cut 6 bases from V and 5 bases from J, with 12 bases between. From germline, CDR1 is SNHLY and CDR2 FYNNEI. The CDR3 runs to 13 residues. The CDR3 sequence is CASSQQTGDTQYF. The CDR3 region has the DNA TGTGCCAGCAGCCAACAGACTGGAGATACGCAGTATTTT.

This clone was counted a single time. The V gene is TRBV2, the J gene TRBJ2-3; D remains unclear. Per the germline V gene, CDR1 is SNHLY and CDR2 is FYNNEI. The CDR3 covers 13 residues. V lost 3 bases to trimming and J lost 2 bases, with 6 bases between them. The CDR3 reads CASSERFTDTQYF. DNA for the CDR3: TGTGCCAGCAGTGAGCGCTTCACAGATACGCAGTATTTT.

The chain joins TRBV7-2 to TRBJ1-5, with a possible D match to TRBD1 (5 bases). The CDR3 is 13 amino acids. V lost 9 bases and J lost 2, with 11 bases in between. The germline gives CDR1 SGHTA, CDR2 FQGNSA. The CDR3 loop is CASGDSGNQPQHF. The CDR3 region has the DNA TGTGCCAGTGGGGACTCAGGCAATCAGCCCCAGCATTTT.

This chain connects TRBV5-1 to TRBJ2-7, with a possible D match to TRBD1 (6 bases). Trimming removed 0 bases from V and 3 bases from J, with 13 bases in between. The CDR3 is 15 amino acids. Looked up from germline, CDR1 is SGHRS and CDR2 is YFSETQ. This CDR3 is CASSLGDTQYYEQYF. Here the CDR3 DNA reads TGCGCCAGCAGCTTGGGGGACACACAGTACTACGAGCAGTACTTC.

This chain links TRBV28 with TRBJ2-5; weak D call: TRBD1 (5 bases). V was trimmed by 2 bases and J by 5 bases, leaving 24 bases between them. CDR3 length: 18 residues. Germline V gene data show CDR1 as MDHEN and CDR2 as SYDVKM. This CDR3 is CASSLSPLVVRQWETQYF. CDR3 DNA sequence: TGTGCCAGCAGTTTAAGCCCCCTCGTGGTTCGACAGTGGGAGACCCAGTACTTC.

Here the CDR3 DNA reads TGCGCCAGCAGCCAGGTCTGGACAGGGTATAGCGAGCAGTTCTTC. Its protein is CASSQVWTGYSEQFF. The V gene is TRBV4-1, the J gene TRBJ2-1, with 8 positions matching TRBD1. The CDR3 contains 15 residues. Trimming cost V 3 bases and J 10 bases; bases outside gene matches: 11. Per germline, CDR1 MGHRA and CDR2 YSYEKL.

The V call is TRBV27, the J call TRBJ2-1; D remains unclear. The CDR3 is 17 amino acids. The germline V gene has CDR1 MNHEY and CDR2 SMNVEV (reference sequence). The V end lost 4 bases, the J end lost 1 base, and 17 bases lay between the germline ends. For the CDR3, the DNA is TGTGCCAGCAGTTATTTAGTCGTTGGTCTATCCTACAATGAGCAGTTCTTC. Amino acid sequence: CASSYLVVGLSYNEQFF.

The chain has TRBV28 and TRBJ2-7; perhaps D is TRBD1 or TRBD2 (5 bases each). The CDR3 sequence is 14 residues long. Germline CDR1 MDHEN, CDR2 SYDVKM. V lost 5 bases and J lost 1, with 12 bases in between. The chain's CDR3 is CASSTGAGSYEQYF. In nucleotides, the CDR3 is TGTGCCAGCAGTACCGGGGCAGGTTCCTACGAGCAGTACTTC.

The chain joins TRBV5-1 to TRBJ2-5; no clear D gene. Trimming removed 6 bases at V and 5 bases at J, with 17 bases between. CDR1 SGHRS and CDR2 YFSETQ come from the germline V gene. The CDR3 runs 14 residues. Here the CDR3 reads CASTLRIRNETQYF. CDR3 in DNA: TGCGCCAGCACCCTCCGCATCAGGAATGAGACCCAGTACTTC.

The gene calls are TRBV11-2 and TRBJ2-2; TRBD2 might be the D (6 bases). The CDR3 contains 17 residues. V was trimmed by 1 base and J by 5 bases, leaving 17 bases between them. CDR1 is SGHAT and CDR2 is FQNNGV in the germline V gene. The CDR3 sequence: CASSLVRPRGGTGELFF. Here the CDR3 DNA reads TGTGCCAGCAGCTTAGTACGGCCGCGGGGAGGTACCGGGGAGCTGTTTTTT.

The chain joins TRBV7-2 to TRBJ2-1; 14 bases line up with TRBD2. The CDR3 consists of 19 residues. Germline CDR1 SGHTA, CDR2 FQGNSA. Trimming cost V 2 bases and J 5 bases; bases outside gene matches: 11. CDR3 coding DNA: TGTGCCAGCAGCTTAAAGGGACTAGCGGGAGTGCTGTTCCACAATGAGCAGTTCTTC. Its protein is CASSLKGLAGVLFHNEQFF.

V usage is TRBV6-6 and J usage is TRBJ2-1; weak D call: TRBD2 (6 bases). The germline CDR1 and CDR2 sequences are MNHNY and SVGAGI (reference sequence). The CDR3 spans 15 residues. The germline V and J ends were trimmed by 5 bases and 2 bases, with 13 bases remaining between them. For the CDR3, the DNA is TGTGCCAGCAGTAGGGAGTCGGGAGCCTACAATGAGCAGTTCTTC. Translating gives CASSRESGAYNEQFF.

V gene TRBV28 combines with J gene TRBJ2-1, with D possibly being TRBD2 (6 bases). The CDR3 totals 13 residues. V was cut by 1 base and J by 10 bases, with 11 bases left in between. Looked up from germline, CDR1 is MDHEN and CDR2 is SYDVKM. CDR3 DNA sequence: TGTGCCAGCAGTTTATCTGCGGGGAGCGAGCAGTTCTTC. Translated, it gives CASSLSAGSEQFF.

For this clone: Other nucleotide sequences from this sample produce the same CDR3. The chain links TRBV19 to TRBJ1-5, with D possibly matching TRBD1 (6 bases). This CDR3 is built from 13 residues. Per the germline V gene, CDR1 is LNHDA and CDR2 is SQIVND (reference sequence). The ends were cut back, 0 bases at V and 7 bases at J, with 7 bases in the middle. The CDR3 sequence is CASSIDRGQPQHF. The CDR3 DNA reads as TGTGCCAGTAGTATAGACAGGGGACAGCCCCAGCATTTT.

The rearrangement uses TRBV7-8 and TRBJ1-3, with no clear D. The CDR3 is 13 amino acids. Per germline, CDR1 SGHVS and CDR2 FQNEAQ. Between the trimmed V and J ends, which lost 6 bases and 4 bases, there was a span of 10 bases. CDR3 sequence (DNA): TGTGCCAGCAGATCGGGCGTCGGAAACACCATATATTTT. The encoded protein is CASRSGVGNTIYF.

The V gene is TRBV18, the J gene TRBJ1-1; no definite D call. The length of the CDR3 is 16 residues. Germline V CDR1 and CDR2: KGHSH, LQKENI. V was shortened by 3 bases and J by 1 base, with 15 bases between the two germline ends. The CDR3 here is CASSPQLLPANTEAFF. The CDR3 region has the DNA TGTGCCAGCTCACCTCAGTTATTACCCGCGAACACTGAAGCTTTCTTT.

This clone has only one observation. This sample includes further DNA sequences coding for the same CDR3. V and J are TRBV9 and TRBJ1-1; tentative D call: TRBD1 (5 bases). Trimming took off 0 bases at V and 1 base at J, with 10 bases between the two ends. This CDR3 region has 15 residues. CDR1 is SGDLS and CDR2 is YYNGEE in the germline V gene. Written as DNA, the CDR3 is TGTGCCAGCAGCGTAGGCCCAGGGCCGAACACTGAAGCTTTCTTT. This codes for CASSVGPGPNTEAFF.

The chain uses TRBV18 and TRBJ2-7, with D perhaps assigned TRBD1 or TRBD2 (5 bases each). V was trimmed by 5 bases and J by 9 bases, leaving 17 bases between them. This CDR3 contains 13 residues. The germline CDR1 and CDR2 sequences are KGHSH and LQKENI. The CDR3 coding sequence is TGTGCCAGCTCAGGGACGGACCCCATTTGGCAGTACTTC. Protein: CASSGTDPIWQYF.

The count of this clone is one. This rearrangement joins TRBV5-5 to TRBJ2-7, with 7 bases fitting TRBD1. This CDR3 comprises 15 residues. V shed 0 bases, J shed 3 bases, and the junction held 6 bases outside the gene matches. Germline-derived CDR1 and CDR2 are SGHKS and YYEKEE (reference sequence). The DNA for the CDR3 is TGTGCCAGCAGCTTGGGACAGGGAAGGATCTACGAGCAGTACTTC. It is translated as CASSLGQGRIYEQYF.

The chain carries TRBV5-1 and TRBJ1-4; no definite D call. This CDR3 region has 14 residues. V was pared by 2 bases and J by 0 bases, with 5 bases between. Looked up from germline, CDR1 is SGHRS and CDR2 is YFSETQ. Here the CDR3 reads CASSFGTTNEKLFF. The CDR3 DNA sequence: TGCGCCAGCAGCTTTGGAACAACTAATGAAAAACTGTTTTTT. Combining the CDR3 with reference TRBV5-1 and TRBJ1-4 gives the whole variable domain KAGVTQTPRYLIKTRGQQVTLSCSPISGHRSVSWYQQTPGQGLQFLFEYFSETQRNKGNFPGRFSGRQFSNSRSEMNVSTLELGDSALYLCASSFGTTNEKLFFGSGTQLSVL.